These 32 T cell receptor beta chains were sequenced from one sample in a study of blood T cells in healthy people across ages. Next came a second PCR, run for 7 to 11 cycles, which used a sample-barcoded 5' primer along with a J-beta primer mix. Via MiXCR, TCRdb re-called the 5' RACE reads, giving one row per CDR3 protein. Of about 2 million distinct CDR3 sequences in the sample, around half were seen once. Sequencing used blood. These receptors were obtained from a woman aged 35 to 49 in good health.

The gene calls are TRBV7-2 and TRBJ1-2, with D uncertain. The CDR3 totals 14 residues. CDR1 is SGHTA, CDR2 FQGNSA, per germline. The V end lost 5 bases, the J end lost 8 bases, and 18 bases lay between the germline ends. Here the CDR3 reads CASSGTREVGGYTF. The CDR3, as DNA: TGTGCCAGCAGCGGAACAAGGGAGGTTGGCGGCTACACCTTC.

The chain is built from TRBV5-6 and TRBJ2-1; 8 nucleotides align to TRBD2. CDR1 and CDR2 from the germline V gene are SGHDT and YYEEEE. The CDR3 is made up of 16 amino acids. Trimming cost V 0 bases and J 0 bases; bases outside gene matches: 2. The CDR3 DNA sequence: TGTGCCAGCAGCTTGGGCGGGGGGTTCTCCTACAATGAGCAGTTCTTC. Translated: CASSLGGGFSYNEQFF.

This clonotype was found a few times. The chain's CDR3 is CSARGSSGAWETQYF. DNA for the CDR3: TGCAGTGCTAGAGGTTCTAGCGGGGCCTGGGAGACCCAGTACTTC. This chain links TRBV20-1 with TRBJ2-7, with 9 bases aligning to TRBD2. The end of the DNA aligns better with TRBJ2-5, so the J call may be wrong. The germline CDR1 and CDR2 sequences are DFQATT and SNEGSKA (reference sequence). The CDR3 is 15 residues long.

V usage is TRBV6-1 and J usage is TRBJ2-5, with D uncertain. The V end lost 2 bases, the J end lost 10 bases, and 11 bases lay between the germline ends. This CDR3 is built from 12 residues. Germline V CDR1 and CDR2: MNHNS, SASEGT. The DNA of the CDR3 is TGTGCCAGCAGTGAATTCCTGGTCGGCCAGTACTTC. It codes for CASSEFLVGQYF.

The genes are TRBV12-5 and TRBJ2-4, with D perhaps TRBD1 or TRBD2 (5 bases each). The DNA matches TRBJ2-7 better at its end, which makes the J call doubtful. Germline loops: CDR1 LGHNT, CDR2 FRNRAP. The CDR3 has 14 residues. CDR3 region: CASGTGTAADEQYF. The CDR3 bases are TGTGCTAGTGGCACCGGGACGGCGGCAGACGAGCAGTACTTC.

The J gene is TRBJ2-5, the V gene TRBV20-1; the match to TRBD2 covers 8 bases. J gave up 3 bases and V 3 bases, and 6 bases lay outside the gene matches. The CDR3 runs to 14 residues. Germline CDR1 reads DFQATT; CDR2 reads SNEGSKA (reference sequence). DNA of the CDR3: TGCAGTGCTAGGGTAGCGGGGACGGAAGAGACCCAGTACTTC. As protein: CSARVAGTEETQYF.

The chain joins TRBV7-9 to TRBJ2-7, with D unclear. Deletions cut 0 bases from V and 1 base from J, with 13 bases between. CDR1 is SEHNR, CDR2 FQNEAQ, per germline (reference sequence). This CDR3 is built from 16 residues. CDR3 amino acids: CASSLALPGGSYEQYF. CDR3 in DNA: TGTGCCAGCAGCTTAGCCCTCCCCGGTGGGTCCTACGAGCAGTACTTC.

This chain joins TRBV7-2 and TRBJ2-3; the D gene is possibly TRBD2 (6 bases). This CDR3 comprises 15 residues. The germline V gene encodes CDR1 SGHTA and CDR2 FQGNSA. The germline V and J ends were trimmed by 2 bases and 4 bases, with 13 bases remaining between them. This CDR3 reads CASSLRGNSADTQYF. CDR3 sequence (DNA): TGTGCCAGCAGCTTACGGGGGAATAGCGCAGATACGCAGTATTTT.

The gene calls are TRBV11-2 and TRBJ2-1; 11 bases are shared with TRBD2. Looked up from germline, CDR1 is SGHAT and CDR2 is FQNNGV. The V segment lost 7 bases and the J segment 5 bases; nucleotides outside the gene matches: 4. The CDR3 is 14 amino acids. The CDR3 nucleotides are TGTGCCAGCACCGGGACTAGCGGACACAATGAGCAGTTCTTC. It specifies CASTGTSGHNEQFF.

Written as DNA, the CDR3 is TGCAGTGCTCCCGCCGTCTCCTACAATGAGCAGTTCTTC. Its translation: CSAPAVSYNEQFF. This rearrangement joins TRBV20-1 to TRBJ2-1; D uncertain. Trimming shortened V by 5 bases and J by 0 bases, and 8 bases separated the two germline ends. The CDR3 has 13 amino acids. CDR1 and CDR2 from the germline V gene are DFQATT and SNEGSKA (reference sequence).

This clonotype was seen ten or more times. The chain recombines TRBV4-1 with TRBJ2-5, with 8 bases aligning to TRBD1. The length of the CDR3 is 14 residues. V lost 2 bases to trimming and J lost 5 bases; unmatched junction nucleotides: 4. The germline CDR1 and CDR2 sequences are MGHRA and YSYEKL. CDR3 protein: CASSQSTGVETQYF. CDR3 in DNA: TGCGCCAGCAGCCAATCGACAGGGGTGGAGACCCAGTACTTC.

This chain joins TRBV20-1 and TRBJ1-5, with D possibly matching TRBD1 (6 bases). The ends were cut back, 0 bases at V and 2 bases at J, with 11 bases in the middle. The CDR3 is 15 amino acids. CDR1 is DFQATT and CDR2 is SNEGSKA in the germline V gene (reference sequence). The CDR3 DNA is TGCAGTGCTAGAGATTCCAGGGGAGGCAATCAGCCCCAGCATTTT. This sequence encodes CSARDSRGGNQPQHF.

This clonotype was observed a few times. The V gene is TRBV7-2, the J gene TRBJ1-2; D may be TRBD1 (6 bases). The CDR3 is 17 residues long. The germline gives CDR1 SGHTA, CDR2 FQGNSA. V was pared by 1 base and J by 0 bases, with 15 bases between. Written as DNA, the CDR3 is TGTGCCAGCAGCTTAGTTCACAGGGTGGAACCTAACTATGGCTACACCTTC. Translating gives CASSLVHRVEPNYGYTF.

This clonotype has a single count. The gene calls are TRBV5-1 and TRBJ2-5; D is undetermined. Matching the DNA end better, TRBJ2-7 makes the J call doubtful. Germline lookup yields CDR1 SGHRS and CDR2 YFSETQ. The CDR3 sequence is 15 residues long. The CDR3 is CASSLGTALGDEQYF. As DNA, the CDR3 is TGCGCCAGCAGCTTGGGAACAGCGCTTGGCGACGAGCAGTACTTC.

This clonotype was seen a single time. The CDR3 sequence is CASSQIPSSGETDTQYF. In DNA form, the CDR3 reads TGCGCCAGCAGCCAAATCCCTTCTAGCGGGGAAACAGATACGCAGTATTTT. The chain combines TRBV4-1 with TRBJ2-3; TRBD2 agrees at 9 bases. The CDR3 sequence is 17 residues long. After removal of 2 bases from V and 3 bases from J, the junction contained 9 bases not matched to a gene. Germline assignment: CDR1 MGHRA and CDR2 YSYEKL.

The chain carries TRBV29-1 and TRBJ2-2; 10 bases line up with TRBD1. The trim removed 6 bases at V and 2 bases at J, leaving 12 bases unmatched. CDR3 size: 17 residues. The germline gives CDR1 SQVTM, CDR2 ANQGSEA. Here the CDR3 DNA reads TGCAGCGTGACAGGGGGCCCCGTATCCGCCAACACCGGGGAGCTGTTTTTT. Translating it yields CSVTGGPVSANTGELFF.

J is TRBJ2-1 and V is TRBV24-1; D may be TRBD2 (6 bases). This CDR3 region has 17 residues. The V gene's germline CDR1 is KGHDR and CDR2 SFDVKD. V was shortened by 7 bases and J by 0 bases, with 18 bases between the two germline ends. CDR3: CATRERVPLSSYNEQFF. Here the CDR3 DNA reads TGTGCCACCAGAGAGCGGGTTCCGTTAAGCTCCTACAATGAGCAGTTCTTC.

The J gene is TRBJ1-6, the V gene TRBV10-2; no clear D. Trimming took 5 bases from V and 9 from J, leaving 17 bases between them. CDR3 size: 15 residues. Germline-derived CDR1 and CDR2 are WSHSY and SAAADI. The CDR3 DNA follows: TGCGCCAGCAGTCTCTCGGGGAACACTGGTTCACCCCTCCACTTT. It specifies CASSLSGNTGSPLHF.

The chain links TRBV7-3 to TRBJ1-2; TRBD1 might be the D (6 bases). This CDR3 spans 15 amino acids. The V end was cut by 0 bases, the J end by 4 bases, with 12 bases between. Germline CDR1 and CDR2: SGHTA and FQGTGA. The CDR3 spells CASSLTGGPSYGYTF. The CDR3 region has the DNA TGTGCCAGCAGCTTAACGGGGGGGCCCAGCTATGGCTACACCTTC.

This clonotype was detected a few times. The chain couples TRBV5-1 to TRBJ2-5; 8 bases fit TRBD1. The CDR3 extends over 16 amino acids. Germline CDR1 SGHRS, CDR2 YFSETQ. V was clipped by 4 bases and J by 0 bases; unmatched bases: 8. DNA for the CDR3: TGCGCCAGCAGCCCCGTAGGGACAGGAGACCAAGAGACCCAGTACTTC. Amino acids: CASSPVGTGDQETQYF.

The sample holds a few counts of this clonotype. The V gene is TRBV24-1, the J gene TRBJ2-5, with D possibly being TRBD2 (6 bases). The CDR3 consists of 13 residues. V gave up 10 bases and J gave up 4 bases, with 15 bases separating them. CDR1 is KGHDR, CDR2 SFDVKD, per germline. This CDR3 is CATMDPGRETQYF. In DNA form, the CDR3 reads TGTGCCACGATGGATCCCGGGAGAGAGACCCAGTACTTC.

The sample holds a few counts of this clonotype. The V and J genes are TRBV25-1 and TRBJ2-5; D is ambiguous. The J call may be in error: the DNA end matches TRBJ2-7 better. The germline V gene encodes CDR1 MGHDK and CDR2 SYGVNS. The CDR3 loop spans 14 amino acids. The CDR3: CASTPPTGTYEQYF. The CDR3 DNA follows: TGTGCCAGCACCCCGCCGACGGGTACCTACGAGCAGTACTTC.

In this sample, this clonotype turned up a few times. This rearrangement joins TRBV7-2 to TRBJ2-4; perhaps TRBD1 as D (5 bases). Trimming cost V 1 base and J 0 bases, with 7 bases left between them. The CDR3 loop spans 15 amino acids. Per the germline V gene, CDR1 is SGHTA and CDR2 is FQGNSA. The CDR3 sequence is CASSLVDRAKNIQYF. The CDR3 DNA follows: TGTGCCAGCAGCTTAGTCGACAGAGCCAAAAACATTCAGTACTTC. The variable domain in full, with the rest retrieved from reference TRBV7-2 and TRBJ2-4, is GAGVSQSPSNKVTEKGKDVELRCDPISGHTALYWYRQSLGQGLEFLIYFQGNSAPDKSGLPSDRFSAERTGGSVSTLTIQRTQQEDSAVYLCASSLVDRAKNIQYFGAGTRLSVL.

This clonotype is a singleton in its sample. An end of the junction does not agree with germline; a read error may underlie this. This rearrangement joins TRBV28 to TRBJ2-5, with 8 nucleotides matching TRBD2. In germline, CDR1 is MDHEN, CDR2 SYDVKM. The CDR3 extends over 13 amino acids. CDR3 DNA: TGTACCAGCAGCGGGACTAGTCAAGAGACCCAGTACTTC. The encoded protein is CTSSGTSQETQYF. The full variable domain, with the rest looked up from reference TRBV28 and TRBJ2-5, is DVKVTQSSRYLVKRTGEKVFLECVQDMDHENMFWYRQDPGLGLRLIYFSYDVKMKEKGDIPEGYSVSREKKERFSLILESASTNQTSMYLCTSSGTSQETQYFGPGTRLLVL.

The count of this clonotype is one. The chain employs TRBV3-1 and TRBJ2-3; weak D call: TRBD1 (5 bases). Trimming took off 0 bases at V and 14 bases at J, with 15 bases between the two ends. This CDR3 has 13 amino acids. Germline CDR1 is LGHDT and CDR2 is YNNKEL (reference sequence). In DNA, the CDR3 is TGTGCCAGCAGCCAAGAAAACCAGGGCCAACGGTATTTT. This sequence encodes CASSQENQGQRYF.

The J gene is TRBJ2-7, the V gene TRBV20-1; TRBD1 matches 11 bases. Germline loops: CDR1 DFQATT, CDR2 SNEGSKA (reference sequence). This CDR3 is 14 amino acids long. The junction had 6 bases not matched to a gene; V was cut back by 5 bases and J by 3 bases. The DNA of the CDR3 is TGCAGTGCTCAGGACAGGGGGCGCGGCTACGAGCAGTACTTC. Protein: CSAQDRGRGYEQYF.

J is TRBJ2-1 and V is TRBV5-1; the D gene could be TRBD1 or TRBD2 (6 bases each). The DNA matches TRBJ2-7 better at its end, which makes the J call doubtful. This CDR3 region has 15 residues. Germline V CDR1 and CDR2: SGHRS, YFSETQ. The DNA of the CDR3 is TGCGCCAGCAAATTGGAGGGGGACTCCTACAATGAGCAGTACTTC. Translation gives CASKLEGDSYNEQYF.

This clonotype has just a few counts. The chain uses TRBV18 and TRBJ2-5; D is uncertain. Germline values: CDR1 KGHSH, CDR2 LQKENI. The CDR3 extends over 14 amino acids. The V gene lost 3 bases and the J gene lost 4 bases, with 12 bases spanning the gap. Here the CDR3 DNA reads TGTGCCAGCTCACCCTGGGATTTTAGAGAGACCCAGTACTTC. Translating gives CASSPWDFRETQYF.

This clonotype was seen a few times. V gene TRBV5-1 combines with J gene TRBJ2-4; D possibly uses TRBD1 or TRBD2 (5 bases each). Germline V gives CDR1 SGHRS, CDR2 YFSETQ. CDR3 length: 13 amino acids. The V and J ends lost 0 bases and 9 bases respectively, with 10 bases between them. DNA for the CDR3: TGCGCCAGCAGCTTGGGGGACGCGGGCATTCAGTACTTC. This gives the protein CASSLGDAGIQYF.

The chain has TRBV6-6 and TRBJ2-3; unclear D gene. The length of the CDR3 is 12 residues. CDR1 and CDR2 (germline): MNHNY, SVGAGI (reference sequence). Trimming pared 7 bases from V and 9 bases from J, leaving 14 bases between. In DNA, the CDR3 is TGTGCCAGCACCGCTAGTTTGGGGACGCAGTATTTT. This encodes CASTASLGTQYF.

V and J are TRBV15 and TRBJ2-7; D is undetermined. The CDR3 loop spans 15 amino acids. The germline V and J ends were trimmed by 3 bases and 6 bases, with 18 bases remaining between them. Germline V CDR1 and CDR2: LNHNV, YYDKDF (reference sequence). This CDR3 is CATSSDLGSGREQYF. The CDR3 DNA is TGTGCCACCAGCAGTGACTTAGGGTCGGGCCGCGAGCAGTACTTC.

This clonotype has more than one count but fewer than ten. The chain combines TRBV20-1 with TRBJ1-2, with D unresolved. The CDR3 is made up of 13 amino acids. Germline V CDR1 and CDR2: DFQATT, SNEGSKA (reference sequence). Trimming stripped 3 bases from V and 4 bases from J, with 12 bases between. CDR3 sequence (DNA): TGCAGTGCTAGTGGCCAGGCCCGCTATGGCTACACCTTC. It yields the protein CSASGQARYGYTF.